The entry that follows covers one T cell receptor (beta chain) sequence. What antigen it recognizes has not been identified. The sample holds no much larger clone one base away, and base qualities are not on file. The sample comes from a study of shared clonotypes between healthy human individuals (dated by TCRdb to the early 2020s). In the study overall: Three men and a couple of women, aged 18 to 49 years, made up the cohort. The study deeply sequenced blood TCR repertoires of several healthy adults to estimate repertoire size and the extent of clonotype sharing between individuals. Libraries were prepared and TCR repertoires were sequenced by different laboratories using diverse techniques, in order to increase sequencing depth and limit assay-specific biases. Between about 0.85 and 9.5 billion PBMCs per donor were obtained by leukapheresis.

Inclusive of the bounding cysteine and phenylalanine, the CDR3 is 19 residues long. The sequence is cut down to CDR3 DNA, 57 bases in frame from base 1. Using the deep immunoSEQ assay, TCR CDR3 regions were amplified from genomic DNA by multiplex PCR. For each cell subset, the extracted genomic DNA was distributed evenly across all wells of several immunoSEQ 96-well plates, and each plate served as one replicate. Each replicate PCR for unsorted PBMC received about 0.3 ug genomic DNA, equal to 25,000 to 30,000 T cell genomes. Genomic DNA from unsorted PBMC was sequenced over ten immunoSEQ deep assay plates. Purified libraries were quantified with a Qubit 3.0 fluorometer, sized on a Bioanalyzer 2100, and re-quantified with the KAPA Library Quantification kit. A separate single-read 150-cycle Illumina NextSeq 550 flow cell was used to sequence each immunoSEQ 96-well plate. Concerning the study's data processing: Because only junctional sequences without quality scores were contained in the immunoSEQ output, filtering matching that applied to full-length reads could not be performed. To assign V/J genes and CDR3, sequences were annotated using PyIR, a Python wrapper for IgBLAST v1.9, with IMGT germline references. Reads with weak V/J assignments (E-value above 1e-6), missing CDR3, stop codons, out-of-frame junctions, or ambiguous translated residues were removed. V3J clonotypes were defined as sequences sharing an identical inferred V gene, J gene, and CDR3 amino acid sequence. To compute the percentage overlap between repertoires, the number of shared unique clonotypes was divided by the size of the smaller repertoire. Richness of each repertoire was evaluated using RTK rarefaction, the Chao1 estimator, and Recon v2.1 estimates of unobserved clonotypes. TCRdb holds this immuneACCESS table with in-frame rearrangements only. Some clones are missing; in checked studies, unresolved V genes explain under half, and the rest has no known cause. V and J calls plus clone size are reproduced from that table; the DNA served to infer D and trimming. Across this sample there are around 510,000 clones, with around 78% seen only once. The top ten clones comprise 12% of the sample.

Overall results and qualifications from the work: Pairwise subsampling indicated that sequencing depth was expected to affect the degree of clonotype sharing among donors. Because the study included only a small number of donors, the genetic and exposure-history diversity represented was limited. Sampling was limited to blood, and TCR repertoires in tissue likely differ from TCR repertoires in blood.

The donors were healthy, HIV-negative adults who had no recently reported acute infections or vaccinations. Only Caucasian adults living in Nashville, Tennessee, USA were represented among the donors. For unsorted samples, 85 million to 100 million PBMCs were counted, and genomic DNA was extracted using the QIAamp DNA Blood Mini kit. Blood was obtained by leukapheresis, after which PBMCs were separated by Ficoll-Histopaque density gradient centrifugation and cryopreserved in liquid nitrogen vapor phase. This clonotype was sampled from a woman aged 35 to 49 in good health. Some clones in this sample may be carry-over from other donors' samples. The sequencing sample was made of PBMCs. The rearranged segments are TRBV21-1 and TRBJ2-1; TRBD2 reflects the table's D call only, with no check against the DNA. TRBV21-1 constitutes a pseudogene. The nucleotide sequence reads TGTGCCAGCAGCAAAGTAACTAGCGGGAGGGCCGCATCCTACAATGAGCAGTTCTTC. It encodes CASSKVTSGRAASYNEQFF.